The clone carrying this TCR beta chain was found a few times. Its antigen is still unknown. Using its own MiXCR run on the 5' RACE reads, TCRdb lists one record per CDR3 protein. The repertoire consists of 200,000 to 250,000 distinct CDR3 sequences, with 5.5% to 7% occurring once and the leading ten covering 3% to 4.5%. CDR1 ENHRY and CDR2 SYGVKD come from the germline V gene. The CDR3 totals 15 residues. J gave up 7 bases and V 4 bases, and 4 bases lay outside the gene matches. These data originate in a study of identical twins. Findings of the study overall: There was an excess of low generation probability in the out-of-frame alpha sequences that twins shared. The study drew conclusions from cross-sectional statistical analysis, not from following the same donors. Cord blood beta clonotypes present at high abundance carried fewer insertions; no such pattern appeared in memory repertoires.

This same sample was also part of a study on yellow fever vaccine responses in identical twins. From that report: Twins reportedly had a vaccine T cell response that seemed partly convergent, partly personalized.

This rearrangement joins TRBV10-3 to TRBJ2-2, with 12 bases fitting TRBD2. Material: memory (CD45RO+) T cells sorted from blood. The TCR was taken from a young woman in good health. The CDR3 sequence is CAISVTSGSDGELFF. In DNA, the CDR3 is TGTGCCATCAGTGTGACTAGCGGGAGTGACGGGGAGCTGTTTTTT.